This T cell receptor (beta chain) stems from a study of blood T cell repertoires in COVID-19. About the research overall: Material from acute and convalescent COVID-19 was sourced from the United States, Italy and Spain. Sources were T cells, B-cell-depleted T cells, or PBMCs; the material itself was cDNA or gDNA.

This clone was seen only once. Seattle enrolled patients during active infection and tracked them longitudinally. Only in-frame clones appear in the TCRdb table, and some are missing; sequencing was by immunoSEQ multiplex PCR. The data show roughly 190,000 clones, 90% to 95% seen once. The CDR3 is made up of 15 amino acids. Germline values: CDR1 MDHEN, CDR2 SYDVKM. Losses at the gene ends were 6 bases for V and 3 bases for J; bases not matched to a gene: 9. The sequence derives from a man aged 25 to 40 with COVID-19, enrolled during active disease. Sequencing was performed on peripheral blood. The chain uses TRBV28 and TRBJ1-2, with 8 bases matching TRBD1. The DNA of the CDR3 is TGTGCCAGCAGGGCCGGGACAGGAGGGTACTATGGCTACACCTTC. Its translation is CASRAGTGGYYGYTF.